One sample yielded the 9 T cell receptor beta chains listed below, sequenced in a study of early T cells in non-severe SARS-CoV-2 infection. TCRdb re-derived calls from the 5' RACE reads in MiXCR, one entry per CDR3 protein. The sample shows around 19,000 distinct CDR3 sequences, approximately 4.3% of them seen only once. Sequenced: whole blood. The receptors were sampled from an adult who was a healthcare worker with PCR-confirmed SARS-CoV-2 infection or an uninfected control (not recorded which).

Many counts were recorded for this clonotype. CDR3 nucleotides: TGTGCCAGCAGCAAATGGCAGGGGGTAACCGGGGAGCTGTTTTTT. This gives the protein CASSKWQGVTGELFF. The rearrangement joins TRBV11-2 to TRBJ2-2, with 7 bases fitting TRBD1. CDR1 and CDR2 (germline): SGHAT, FQNNGV. J lost 5 bases, V lost 5 bases, and 8 bases had no gene match. The CDR3 has 15 residues.

The V gene is TRBV30, the J gene TRBJ1-2; 8 bases are shared with TRBD1. Germline-derived CDR1 and CDR2 are GTSNPN and SVGIG (reference sequence). J was trimmed by 3 bases and V by 1 base; bases with no gene match: 4. The CDR3 has 14 residues. The CDR3 is CAWSDRGIDYGYTF. The CDR3 DNA reads TGTGCCTGGAGTGACAGGGGGATCGACTATGGCTACACCTTC.

On this clonotype itself: One end of the junction is discordant with germline, which a read error may explain. The chain couples TRBV7-9 to TRBJ2-7; D possibly corresponds to TRBD1 (6 bases). Germline CDR1 and CDR2: SEHNR and FQNEAQ (reference sequence). The CDR3 spans 15 residues. The CDR3 is CASSYRQDPPYELYF. Here the CDR3 DNA reads TGTGCCAGCAGCTACCGACAGGATCCCCCCTACGAGCTGTACTTC.

This clonotype was counted ten times or more. V and J are TRBV11-2 and TRBJ2-7, with TRBD2 matching 9 bases. The germline V gene encodes CDR1 SGHAT and CDR2 FQNNGV. This CDR3 has 18 amino acids. The V gene end was trimmed by 5 bases and the J gene end by 3 bases; junction bases not matched to a gene: 17. In nucleotides, the CDR3 is TGTGCCAGCAGCCCCCCCACCGGATCTAGCGGGACGAGCTACGAGCAGTACTTC. Translation gives CASSPPTGSSGTSYEQYF.

This clonotype was detected only a few times. The chain couples TRBV6-2 or TRBV6-3 to TRBJ2-5; no definite D call. From germline, CDR1 is MNHEY and CDR2 SVGEGT. This CDR3 has 14 residues. V shed 6 bases and J shed 0 bases, with 11 bases lying between them. The CDR3 spells CASREQSYQETQYF. In nucleotides, the CDR3 is TGTGCCAGCAGGGAACAGAGTTACCAAGAGACCCAGTACTTC.

This clonotype was counted at least ten times. V and J are TRBV5-1 and TRBJ1-2; a possible D gene is TRBD1 (6 bases). CDR3 size: 13 residues. V was cut by 6 bases and J by 0 bases, with 9 bases left in between. CDR1 is SGHRS, CDR2 YFSETQ, per germline. CDR3: CASTGQSNYGYTF. CDR3 in DNA: TGCGCCAGCACCGGACAGTCTAACTATGGCTACACCTTC. Filled out from reference TRBV5-1 and TRBJ1-2, the complete variable domain reads KAGVTQTPRYLIKTRGQQVTLSCSPISGHRSVSWYQQTPGQGLQFLFEYFSETQRNKGNFPGRFSGRQFSNSRSEMNVSTLELGDSALYLCASTGQSNYGYTFGSGTRLTVV.

By share, this clonotype counts as medium-sized. The chain uses TRBV11-2 and TRBJ2-6; D call uncertain. The CDR3 extends over 14 amino acids. Germline assignment: CDR1 SGHAT and CDR2 FQNNGV. Between the trimmed V and J ends, which lost 4 bases and 0 bases, there was a span of 4 bases. CDR3 sequence (DNA): TGTGCCAGCAGCTCAAGCTCTGGGGCCAACGTCCTGACTTTC. Its translation is CASSSSSGANVLTF.

This clonotype came up many times. This chain connects TRBV20-1 to TRBJ1-4, with D hard to call. Trimming pared 3 bases from V and 7 bases from J, leaving 12 bases between. CDR1 is DFQATT and CDR2 is SNEGSKA in the germline V gene (reference sequence). The CDR3 runs 13 residues. The CDR3 nucleotides are TGCAGTGCTAGCCCTCCGTACGGTGAAAAACTGTTTTTT. Its translation: CSASPPYGEKLFF.

The chain employs TRBV6-5 and TRBJ2-1; D assignment may be TRBD1 or TRBD2 (5 bases each). Germline CDR1 and CDR2: MNHEY and SVGAGI. Trimming removed 6 bases at V and 5 bases at J, with 20 bases between. The CDR3 length is 16 residues. The CDR3 here is CASSKGNPGAHNEQFF. The CDR3 bases are TGTGCCAGCAGCAAAGGGAACCCCGGGGCCCACAATGAGCAGTTCTTC.